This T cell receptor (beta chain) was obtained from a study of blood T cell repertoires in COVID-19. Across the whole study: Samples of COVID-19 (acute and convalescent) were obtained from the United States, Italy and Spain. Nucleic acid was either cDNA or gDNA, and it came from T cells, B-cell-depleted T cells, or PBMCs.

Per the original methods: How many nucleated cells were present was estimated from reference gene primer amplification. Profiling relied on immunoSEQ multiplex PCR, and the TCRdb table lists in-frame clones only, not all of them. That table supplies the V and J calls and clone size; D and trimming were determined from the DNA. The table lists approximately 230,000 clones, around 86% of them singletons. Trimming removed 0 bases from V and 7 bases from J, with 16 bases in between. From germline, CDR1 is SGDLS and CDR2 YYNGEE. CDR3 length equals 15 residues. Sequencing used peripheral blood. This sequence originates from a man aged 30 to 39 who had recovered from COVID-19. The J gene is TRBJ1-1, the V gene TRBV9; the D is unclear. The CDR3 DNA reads TGTGCCAGCAGCGTAGAAGGAAGACCGGGAATTGAAGCTTTCTTT. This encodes CASSVEGRPGIEAFF.